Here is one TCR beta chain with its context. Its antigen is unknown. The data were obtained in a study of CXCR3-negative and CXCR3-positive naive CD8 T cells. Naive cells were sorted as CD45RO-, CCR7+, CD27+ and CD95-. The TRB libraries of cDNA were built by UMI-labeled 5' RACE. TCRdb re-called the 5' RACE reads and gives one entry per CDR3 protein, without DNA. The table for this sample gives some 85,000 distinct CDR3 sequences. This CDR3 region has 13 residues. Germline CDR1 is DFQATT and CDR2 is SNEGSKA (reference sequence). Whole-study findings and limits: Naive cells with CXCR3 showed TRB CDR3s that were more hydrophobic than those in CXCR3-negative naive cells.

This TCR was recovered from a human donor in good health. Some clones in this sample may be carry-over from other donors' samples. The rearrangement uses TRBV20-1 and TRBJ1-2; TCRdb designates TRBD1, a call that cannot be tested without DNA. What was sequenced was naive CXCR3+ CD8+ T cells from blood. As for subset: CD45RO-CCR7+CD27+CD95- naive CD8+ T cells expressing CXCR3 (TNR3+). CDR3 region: CSAWLRGNYGYTF.